The clone carrying this T cell receptor (beta chain) showed up many times. This sample stems from a study of cytotoxic CD8 clonotypes in ibrutinib-treated CLL. The CDR3 loop spans 13 amino acids. V dropped 4 bases and J dropped 4 bases, with 11 bases sitting between them. CDR1 is SGHRS, CDR2 YFSETQ, per germline. TCRdb's copy holds only in-frame clones and misses some; the assay was immunoSEQ multiplex PCR. The sample lists fewer than 50,000 clones, approximately 65% occurring once. This specimen consisted of PBMCs, obtained after 24 months of ibrutinib treatment. This receptor was identified in a human donor with chronic lymphocytic leukemia. This rearrangement joins TRBV5-1 to TRBJ1-1; D not resolved. The CDR3 DNA is TGCGCCAGCAGCGGAGCTATGGGCACTGAAGCTTTCTTT. It translates to CASSGAMGTEAFF.